A selection of T cell receptor beta chains follows, all from one sample in a study of cytomegalovirus exposure and HLA in healthy donors. Assay: immunoSEQ multiplex PCR; the TCRdb copy retains only in-frame clones and omits some. This sample yields about 98,000 clones, of which over 60% are seen a single time; roughly 17% belongs to the top ten. Specimen: PBMCs. These receptor sequences come from a man in his sixties in good health and CMV-seropositive. The CDR3 runs from the conserved cysteine through the conserved F or W. Fields, in order: J gene, clone size, V gene, D gene, CDR3 protein, CDR3 DNA. D genes are given only for firm matches. The size entry is marked missing in some rows and otherwise reads once, few, many or a size class.

TRBJ1-1,few,TRBV6-5,.,CASIPTLGRGAFF,TGTGCCAGCATTCCAACATTGGGCAGGGGAGCTTTCTTT
TRBJ2-1,.,TRBV19,TRBD2,CASRLAGDNEQFF,TGTGCCAGTCGACTAGCGGGGGACAATGAGCAGTTCTTC
TRBJ1-5,few,TRBV5-7,.,CASSFLETQVDNQPQHF,TGTGCCAGCAGCTTCTTAGAGACCCAGGTGGATAATCAGCCCCAGCATTTT
TRBJ2-7,.,TRBV28,.,CASSATGTRYEQYF,TGTGCCAGCAGTGCTACAGGGACCCGCTACGAGCAGTACTTC
TRBJ1-5,.,TRBV7-8,TRBD1,CASSFDDRARQPQHF,TGTGCCAGCAGCTTTGATGACAGGGCAAGGCAGCCCCAGCATTTT
TRBJ2-7,few,TRBV5-1,TRBD1,CASSRDRNPREYEQYF,TGCGCCAGCAGCCGGGACAGAAATCCCCGTGAGTACGAGCAGTACTTC
TRBJ1-6,.,TRBV5-1,.,CASSLEGGNSPLHF,TGCGCCAGCAGCTTGGAGGGAGGGAATTCACCCCTCCACTTT
TRBJ1-2,.,TRBV6-1,TRBD1,CASSSADRTRYTF,TGTGCCAGCAGTTCTGCGGACAGGACCCGCTACACCTTC
TRBJ2-7,.,TRBV15,.,CATSREKGVGEQYF,TGTGCCACCAGCAGAGAGAAAGGGGTGGGCGAGCAGTACTTC
TRBJ1-6,.,TRBV28,.,CASSSSSLSPLHF,TGTGCCAGCAGCAGTTCCTCCCTCTCACCCCTCCACTTT
TRBJ1-3,.,TRBV6-6,.,CASSTKNRDSGNTIYF,TGTGCCAGCAGTACCAAAAACAGGGACTCTGGAAACACCATATATTTT
TRBJ2-5,.,TRBV9,.,CASSDSTGTQYF,TGTGCCAGCTCGGACTCGACCGGGACCCAGTACTTC
TRBJ1-5,.,TRBV6-1,.,CASDSGTNQPQHF,TGTGCCAGCGACTCGGGAACCAATCAGCCCCAGCATTTT
TRBJ2-4,.,TRBV19,TRBD2,CASSPGIAGGPNIQYF,TGTGCCAGTAGTCCCGGGATAGCGGGGGGGCCGAACATTCAGTACTTC
TRBJ2-5,.,TRBV19,TRBD1,CASSTTGFLGETQYF,TGTGCCAGTAGCACGACAGGGTTCCTGGGGGAGACCCAGTACTTC
TRBJ1-2,few,TRBV18,TRBD1,CASSRQGGRDYGYTF,TGTGCCAGCTCGCGACAGGGGGGTCGGGACTATGGCTACACCTTC
TRBJ1-6,.,TRBV5-1,.,CASRDPGGSPLHF,TGCGCCAGCAGGGACCCGGGGGGGTCACCCCTCCACTTT
TRBJ1-5,.,TRBV12-5,.,CASGLRTEWSNQPQHF,TGTGCTAGTGGCCTCAGGACAGAGTGGAGCAATCAGCCCCAGCATTTT
TRBJ1-6,.,TRBV7-9,TRBD1,CASSPDRGLGSPLHF,TGTGCCAGCAGCCCGGACAGGGGCCTAGGATCACCCCTCCACTTT
TRBJ1-6,.,TRBV7-9,.,CASSYTRSPLHF,TGTGCCAGCAGCTATACTCGTTCACCCCTCCACTTT
TRBJ2-3,.,TRBV6-5,TRBD2,CASRRAGGPLDTQYF,TGTGCCAGTCGTAGAGCGGGGGGGCCATTAGATACGCAGTATTTT
TRBJ2-3,.,TRBV6-5,TRBD2,CASSPSGTRTDTQYF,TGTGCCAGCAGCCCCAGCGGGACCCGCACAGATACGCAGTATTTT
TRBJ2-2,.,TRBV5-1,TRBD1,CASSDGTGVAGELFF,TGCGCCAGCAGCGACGGGACAGGGGTGGCCGGGGAGCTGTTTTTT
TRBJ2-3,.,TRBV30,.,CARSGGSTDTQYF,TGTGCCCGATCCGGGGGAAGCACAGATACGCAGTATTTT
TRBJ2-2,.,TRBV18,.,CASSPQLTGNTGELFF,TGTGCCAGCTCACCTCAATTGACAGGGAACACCGGGGAGCTGTTTTTT
TRBJ1-1,.,TRBV29-1,.,CSVEVPGQNTEAFF,TGCAGCGTTGAAGTACCAGGGCAAAACACTGAAGCTTTCTTT
TRBJ2-7,.,TRBV19,TRBD1,CASSIRDRAHYEQYF,TGTGCCAGTAGTATCCGGGACAGGGCGCACTACGAGCAGTACTTC
TRBJ2-3,.,TRBV4-1,TRBD2,CASSQVGTSTATQYF,TGCGCCAGCAGCCAAGTGGGGACTAGCACGGCTACGCAGTATTTT
TRBJ1-1,.,TRBV12-5,.,CASGLVRGNTEAFF,TGTGCTAGTGGTTTGGTACGGGGAAACACTGAAGCTTTCTTT
TRBJ2-7,once,TRBV5-4,TRBD1,CASSIPGTGVRDEQYF,TGTGCCAGCAGCATACCCGGGACAGGGGTTCGGGATGAGCAGTACTTC
TRBJ1-6,.,TRBV5-1,.,CASSLASDSYSPLHF,TGCGCCAGCAGCTTGGCCTCAGATTCTTATTCACCCCTCCACTTT
TRBJ1-2,.,TRBV6-5,TRBD1,CASSYSGTGDPYGYTF,TGTGCCAGCAGTTACTCCGGGACAGGGGACCCCTATGGCTACACCTTC
TRBJ2-7,.,TRBV2,TRBD2,CASSPGLAGETYEQYF,TGTGCCAGCAGCCCGGGACTAGCGGGGGAAACCTACGAGCAGTACTTC
TRBJ2-3,.,TRBV5-1,.,CASSGRGDTQYF,TGCGCCAGCAGCGGGCGTGGAGATACGCAGTATTTT
TRBJ2-5,once,TRBV6-5,.,CASVSYETQYF,TGTGCCAGCGTCAGTTATGAGACCCAGTACTTC
TRBJ2-2,few,TRBV7-3,.,CASSLTSYTGELFF,TGTGCCAGCAGCTTAACTAGTTACACCGGGGAGCTGTTTTTT
TRBJ1-4,.,TRBV5-1,.,CASSPTGLNEKLFF,TGCGCTAGCAGCCCGACAGGTCTCAATGAAAAACTGTTTTTT
TRBJ1-2,many,TRBV6-5,.,CASSSTQLVGYTF,TGTGCCAGCAGTTCTACTCAGCTAGTGGGCTACACCTTC
TRBJ2-3,.,TRBV30,.,CAWSSTSRDTQYF,TGTGCCTGGAGTAGCACTAGCAGAGATACGCAGTATTTT
TRBJ1-1,.,TRBV27,TRBD1,CASSQLHRGRKDTEAFF,TGTGCCAGCAGTCAACTCCACAGGGGGCGGAAAGACACTGAAGCTTTCTTT
TRBJ2-2,.,TRBV6-6,TRBD1,CASSPDRGTLELFF,TGTGCCAGCAGCCCCGACAGGGGGACCTTGGAGCTGTTTTTT
TRBJ1-4,.,TRBV19,.,CASSIQGASNEKLFF,TGTGCCAGTAGTATCCAAGGGGCTTCTAATGAAAAACTGTTTTTT
TRBJ2-2,.,TRBV6-1,TRBD1,CASSEGTGWRELFF,TGTGCCAGCAGTGAGGGGACAGGGTGGCGGGAGCTGTTTTTT
TRBJ1-3,.,TRBV7-8,TRBD1,CASSTAGTGLGNTIYF,TGTGCCAGCAGCACTGCCGGGACAGGGCTAGGAAACACCATATATTTT
TRBJ2-3,.,TRBV19,TRBD2,CASSPRGGGTDTQYF,TGTGCCAGTAGTCCGCGTGGGGGGGGCACAGATACGCAGTATTTT
TRBJ1-5,.,TRBV28,TRBD1,CASSSGTGVNQPQHF,TGTGCCAGCAGTTCCGGGACAGGGGTCAATCAGCCCCAGCATTTT
TRBJ1-1,.,TRBV18,.,CASSDSLGDTEAFF,TGTGCCAGCTCAGATAGCCTCGGGGACACTGAAGCTTTCTTT
TRBJ1-1,.,TRBV28,.,CASIYSSMNTEAFF,TGTGCCAGCATTTACAGCTCCATGAACACTGAAGCTTTCTTT